This T cell receptor (beta chain) emerged from a study of beta chain features in type 1 diabetes (dated by TCRdb to 2017 to 2018). With respect to the entire study: Patients and healthy donors did not differ in mean age, gender distribution, total cell number or subset yield. The study compared the TCRB repertoires of sorted circulating CD4+ T cell subsets in recently diagnosed type 1 diabetes patients with those in matched healthy donors. Regulatory and stem cell-like memory subsets were obtained from only 8 patients and about 8 healthy donors, while naive and central memory subsets were obtained from all 28 donors. Across all samples, approximately 100 million sorted cells were examined, and cell number per subset correlated strongly with RNA yield. Overall results and qualifications from the work: Fewer insertions and more nucleotide deletions at VDJ recombination sites were observed in patients with type 1 diabetes, implying thymic rearrangement abnormalities. In all four CD4+ subsets, TCRB CDR3 length was moderately but significantly shorter in type 1 diabetes patients. Because cDNA rather than genomic DNA was sequenced, highly expressing activated cells could have been over-represented, although no difference in activation and CD3 levels was found between groups. Naive, central memory and regulatory TCRB repertoires appeared more similar among patients than among healthy donors. Only small numbers of individuals were included in the HLA sub-analyses, which left unresolved whether HLA type had any influence on TCRB rearrangement. PCR might favor shorter templates, but patient and control samples were amplified and corrected together, so any skew would affect both groups equally.

Germline trimming amounts to 2 bases on V and 3 bases on J, with 4 as the count of junction bases outside the gene matches. Based on the germline V gene, the CDR1 and CDR2 sequences are SGDLS and YYNGEE. There are 15 amino acids in the CDR3, from cysteine to phenylalanine inclusive. Left in the record is the CDR3 DNA by itself, 45 bases read in frame from the first base. As for this clone: Its antigen is still unknown. No base quality information exists; no much larger clone differs at one position.

A single peripheral blood draw of about 116 mL on average was collected from each donor into heparinised tubes. A BD FACSAria II and a panel including CD45RO, CCR7, CD25, CD127, CD95 and CD27 were used to sort naive, central memory, regulatory and stem cell-like memory CD4+ T cells. All sorted populations exceeded 95% purity. PBMCs were isolated right away by Lymphoprep density gradient centrifugation and were stained directly, without culture. So that batch effects would be minimized, each experiment stained and sorted samples in pairs, pairing one healthy donor with one patient. The entire isolated RNA was reverse transcribed using the High Capacity cDNA Reverse Transcription Kit, and thus expressed TCRB transcripts were sequenced. Deep immunoSEQ sequencing was applied to naive, central memory and regulatory T cell samples, giving an average of about 3.57 million total reads per sample. Sorted cells were lysed in RLT buffer and RNA was extracted with DNase-treated RNeasy Micro or Mini kits, depending on cell number. To prevent cross-contamination, each cell subset was processed individually, whereas patient and healthy donor samples were processed jointly. TCRB sequences were amplified from cDNA with the immunoSEQ multiplex PCR, producing 87-bp fragments spanning the CDR3 region. Sequencing of the amplicons was performed on the Illumina HiSeq platform. The authors' analysis ran thus. PCR bias was computationally corrected using synthetic template baselines, reads within Hamming distance 2 were collapsed, and singletons that could not be merged were discarded. By aligning reads against IMGT, V, D and J genes, CDR3 length, and insertions or deletions at six rearrangement sites were assigned. Within each subset, clonotype counts were normalized to the number of sorted cells before true diversity and Gini coefficients were calculated with the tcR R package. The overlap coefficient, calculated on TCRB nucleotide sequences, was used to quantify repertoire sharing. As a proxy for the pre-selection repertoire, out-of-frame TCRB sequences from naive cells were analyzed. TCRdb mirrors the immuneACCESS table, restricted to in-frame sequences. Some clones are absent from its copies; in checked studies, under half trace to an unresolved V gene, and the reason for the others is unknown. The V and J calls and clone size come from that table; D and trimming were worked out from the DNA. The sample includes a few hundred thousand clones, with around 24% observed a single time. The ten largest clones add up to approximately 0.011% of the sample.

Input material: naive CD4+ T cells from blood. The cell subset or site label, read with the paper, signifies: true naive CD4+ T cells. The chain was built from TRBV9 and TRBJ2-7; TRBD1 matches 11 bases in the middle. The clonotype was recovered from a woman in her twenties or thirties with type 1 diabetes. The CDR3 region: CASSVGQGALYEQYF. The DNA sequence follows: TGTGCCAGCAGCGTCGGACAGGGGGCCCTCTACGAGCAGTACTTC.